The 21 T cell receptor beta chains given below trace back to one sample, sequenced in a study of beta chain features in type 1 diabetes listed by TCRdb under 2018. What the research found in general, with its limitations: Type 1 diabetes patients showed a moderate but significant shortening of TCRB CDR3 length in all four CD4+ subsets.

The antigens these receptors bind are not known. Library construction relied on the immunoSEQ multiplex PCR assay. All of the isolated RNA was reverse transcribed with the High Capacity cDNA Reverse Transcription Kit, so expressed TCRB transcripts were sequenced. What TCRdb holds here is the immuneACCESS table cut down to in-frame rearrangements. Part of the clones is not present; checked against another copy, under half of the missing clones reflect an unresolved V gene, and the others are unexplained. Within this sample are hundreds of thousands of clones, with 13% of them counted one time only. The top ten clones comprise around 0.022% of the sample. The sequenced sample consisted of naive CD4+ T cells from blood. The sample's cell subset or site, from its label and the paper: true naive CD4+ T cells. The receptor set was obtained from a man aged 18 to 29 with type 1 diabetes.

The chain links TRBV10-3 to TRBJ2-1, with D possibly being TRBD1 (5 bases). The V gene's germline CDR1 is ENHRY and CDR2 SYGVKD. This CDR3 contains 16 residues. V lost 3 bases, J lost 2 bases, and 14 bases lay in between. The DNA of the CDR3 is TGTGCCATCAGTGATAATGGGGCAGGGCCCTACAATGAGCAGTTCTTC. Residues: CAISDNGAGPYNEQFF.

For the CDR3, the DNA is TGTGCCAGTAGTCCCCTTCATTCCCCGGGGGAAGAGACCCAGTACTTC. The encoded protein is CASSPLHSPGEETQYF. The rearrangement links TRBV19 to TRBJ2-5, with a weak D call TRBD2 (6 bases). This CDR3 comprises 16 residues. From germline, CDR1 is LNHDA and CDR2 SQIVND (reference sequence). Trimming cost V 5 bases and J 3 bases, with 19 bases left between them.

This sequence joins TRBV10-1 and TRBJ2-3; D is perhaps TRBD1 (6 bases). This CDR3 region has 14 residues. Germline lookup yields CDR1 WNHNN and CDR2 SYGVQD (reference sequence). V lost 4 bases and J 5 bases, leaving 13 bases between the germline ends. CDR3 protein: CASSGVRGRDTQYF. The CDR3 DNA sequence: TGCGCCAGCAGTGGAGTCAGGGGAAGAGATACGCAGTATTTT.

V usage is TRBV4-1 and J usage is TRBJ2-1, with TRBD1 matching 7 bases. Unmatched junction bases numbered 21, after V lost 4 bases and J lost 3 bases. The germline gives CDR1 MGHRA, CDR2 YSYEKL. The CDR3 extends over 20 amino acids. The CDR3 sequence is CASSRSMISSGTDNYNEQFF. As DNA, the CDR3 is TGCGCCAGCAGCCGTTCAATGATCAGTTCCGGGACAGACAACTACAATGAGCAGTTCTTC.

This rearrangement joins TRBV5-1 to TRBJ2-5; D remains unclear. The CDR3 consists of 13 residues. Germline-derived CDR1 and CDR2 are SGHRS and YFSETQ. Trimming cost V 4 bases and J 4 bases, with 11 bases left between them. CDR3 nucleotide sequence: TGCGCCAGCAGCGGAGCTGTGGGAGAGACCCAGTACTTC. This encodes CASSGAVGETQYF.

The rearrangement joins TRBV5-1 to TRBJ1-5; 7 bases line up with TRBD1. J was trimmed by 7 bases and V by 0 bases; bases with no gene match: 10. There are 16 residues in the CDR3. Germline V gene lookup returns CDR1 SGHRS and CDR2 YFSETQ. CDR3 in amino acids: CASSLAEAGGSQPQHF. CDR3 in DNA: TGCGCCAGCAGCTTGGCCGAGGCAGGGGGATCACAGCCCCAGCATTTT.

The chain is built from TRBV5-1 and TRBJ1-1, with D possibly TRBD1 on 6 matching bases. The CDR3 covers 19 residues. The V end lost 0 bases, the J end lost 1 base, and 22 bases lay between the germline ends. Germline lookup yields CDR1 SGHRS and CDR2 YFSETQ. The CDR3 DNA follows: TGCGCCAGCAGCTTGGAAGGCGCAGGGGATGTTGGTGGGAACACTGAAGCTTTCTTT. It specifies CASSLEGAGDVGGNTEAFF. The whole variable domain, remainder taken from reference TRBV5-1 and TRBJ1-1, is KAGVTQTPRYLIKTRGQQVTLSCSPISGHRSVSWYQQTPGQGLQFLFEYFSETQRNKGNFPGRFSGRQFSNSRSEMNVSTLELGDSALYLCASSLEGAGDVGGNTEAFFGQGTRLTVV.

The CDR3 sequence is CAWSPIGDTQYF. In DNA, the CDR3 is TGTGCCTGGAGTCCCATAGGAGATACGCAGTATTTT. The genes are TRBV30 and TRBJ2-3; D gene uncertain. With 2 bases removed from V and 5 bases from J, the gap between germline ends came to 8 bases. CDR1 is GTSNPN, CDR2 SVGIG, per germline (reference sequence). The CDR3 runs to 12 residues.

As DNA, the CDR3 is TGTGCCAGCAGTCGAACAGGGAAATATGGCTACACCTTC. As protein: CASSRTGKYGYTF. J is TRBJ1-2 and V is TRBV25-1; a possible D gene is TRBD1 (6 bases). The V end lost 5 bases, the J end lost 5 bases, and 12 bases lay between the germline ends. Germline V gene data show CDR1 as MGHDK and CDR2 as SYGVNS. This CDR3 contains 13 residues.

CDR3 residues: CASSPTPTGLGQPQHF. The CDR3 DNA follows: TGTGCCAGCTCACCAACTCCGACAGGGCTTGGTCAGCCCCAGCATTTT. The rearrangement links TRBV18 to TRBJ1-5, with TRBD1 matching over 7 bases. CDR1 is KGHSH and CDR2 is LQKENI in the germline V gene. There are 16 residues in the CDR3. V trimming: 2 bases; J trimming: 6 bases; junction bases outside the gene matches: 10.

This clone was detected only a few times. The V gene is TRBV30, the J gene TRBJ1-3; no firm D call. V lost 8 bases and J 1 base, leaving 9 bases between the germline ends. The CDR3 contains 12 residues. CDR1 is GTSNPN and CDR2 is SVGIG in the germline V gene (reference sequence). Here the CDR3 DNA reads TGTGCCGCGGCGGCGTCTGGAAACACCATATATTTT. It specifies CAAAASGNTIYF. Complete variable domain (other parts from reference TRBV30 and TRBJ1-3): SQTIHQWPATLVQPVGSPLSLECTVEGTSNPNLYWYRQAAGRGLQLLFYSVGIGQISSEVPQNLSASRPQDRQFILSSKKLLLSDSGFYLCAAAASGNTIYFGEGSWLTVV.

The gene calls are TRBV5-1 and TRBJ2-2; D not resolved. The CDR3 has 12 residues. CDR1 is SGHRS and CDR2 is YFSETQ in the germline V gene. Deletions cut 5 bases from V and 1 base from J, with 3 bases between. The CDR3 region has the DNA TGCGCCAGCAGGGAGAACACCGGGGAGCTGTTTTTT. Protein: CASRENTGELFF.

This clone was picked up a small number of times. This chain uses TRBV18 with TRBJ1-5, with 8 bases aligning to TRBD1. Trimming took 3 bases from V and 12 from J; bases not matched to a gene: 4. Germline CDR1 KGHSH, CDR2 LQKENI. The CDR3 is made up of 12 amino acids. The CDR3 region is CASSPEGQVQHF. The CDR3 nucleotides read TGTGCCAGCTCACCCGAGGGACAGGTCCAGCATTTT.

The chain carries TRBV7-8 and TRBJ2-1; 8 nucleotides match TRBD1. Germline V gene data show CDR1 as SGHVS and CDR2 as FQNEAQ. The CDR3 length is 16 residues. J lost 12 bases, V lost 1 base, and 14 bases had no gene match. The CDR3 loop is CASSLGRTGSYVTQFF. CDR3 DNA sequence: TGTGCCAGCAGCTTAGGGAGGACAGGGTCGTACGTTACGCAGTTCTTC.

The chain has TRBV30 and TRBJ1-1; the D gene is possibly TRBD1 (6 bases). The V end was cut by 6 bases, the J end by 1 base, with 12 bases between. Looked up from germline, CDR1 is GTSNPN and CDR2 is SVGIG (reference sequence). The CDR3 is 13 residues long. This CDR3 is CACSGTQNTEAFF. CDR3 DNA: TGTGCCTGTTCCGGGACACAGAACACTGAAGCTTTCTTT.

This clone appeared a few times. V usage is TRBV14 and J usage is TRBJ2-7; D call uncertain. Deletions cut 1 base from V and 2 bases from J, with 9 bases between. The germline gives CDR1 SGHDN, CDR2 FVKESK. This CDR3 is built from 14 residues. The CDR3 coding sequence is TGTGCCAGCAGCCAAGGCGTCGGTACCTACGAGCAGTACTTC. Its translation is CASSQGVGTYEQYF.

The table lists this clone with a few counts. This chain joins TRBV5-6 and TRBJ1-2; D unclear. V was clipped by 0 bases and J by 3 bases, with 15 bases between them. Per the germline V gene, CDR1 is SGHDT and CDR2 is YYEEEE. This CDR3 comprises 16 residues. The CDR3 protein is CASSLVGGLIDYGYTF. The CDR3 DNA is TGTGCCAGCAGCTTGGTGGGCGGACTCATCGACTATGGCTACACCTTC.

Comment on this clone: This same CDR3 is encoded by further DNA sequences in the sample. CDR3: CASSLDRDYNEQFF. The CDR3 DNA sequence: TGCGCCAGCAGCTTGGATCGGGACTACAATGAGCAGTTCTTC. The chain uses TRBV5-1 and TRBJ2-1; D might be TRBD2 (5 bases). Between the trimmed V and J ends, which lost 0 bases and 3 bases, there was a span of 7 bases. The V gene's germline CDR1 is SGHRS and CDR2 YFSETQ. The CDR3 length is 14 residues. Filled out from reference TRBV5-1 and TRBJ2-1, the complete variable domain reads KAGVTQTPRYLIKTRGQQVTLSCSPISGHRSVSWYQQTPGQGLQFLFEYFSETQRNKGNFPGRFSGRQFSNSRSEMNVSTLELGDSALYLCASSLDRDYNEQFFGPGTRLTVL.

This clone occurred a few times. The rearrangement uses TRBV10-3 and TRBJ1-4; no clear D. The CDR3 sequence is 12 residues long. Germline V gene lookup returns CDR1 ENHRY and CDR2 SYGVKD. Between the trimmed V and J ends, which lost 5 bases and 5 bases, there was a span of 6 bases. The DNA of the CDR3 is TGTGCCATCAGTCCGAAAAATGAAAAACTGTTTTTT. Amino acid sequence: CAISPKNEKLFF.

This clone was counted between two and nine times. The V gene is TRBV13, the J gene TRBJ2-4; tentatively, D is TRBD1 (5 bases). The CDR3 consists of 14 residues. The V and J ends lost 2 bases and 2 bases respectively, with 7 bases between them. Germline assignment: CDR1 PRHDT and CDR2 FYEKMQ (reference sequence). In DNA, the CDR3 is TGTGCCAGCAGCTTACAGGGAACCAAAAACATTCAGTACTTC. Translating gives CASSLQGTKNIQYF.

This clone was observed a few times. The rearrangement joins TRBV2 to TRBJ2-5; D gene unclear. V was trimmed by 2 bases and J by 5 bases, leaving 9 bases between them. CDR1 and CDR2 (germline): SNHLY, FYNNEI. The CDR3 length is 13 residues. As DNA, the CDR3 is TGTGCCAGCAGTGAACGCACTGGGGAGACCCAGTACTTC. It yields the protein CASSERTGETQYF.